Shown below are 22 T cell receptor beta chains from a single sample sequenced in a study of shared clonotypes between healthy human individuals. Clones were sequenced by immunoSEQ multiplex PCR, and TCRdb holds only the in-frame ones, with some missing. The sample holds roughly 2.6 million clones; just over 90% are singletons and the top ten take 0.13% to 0.15%. The sample consisted of naive CD4+ T cells sorted from blood. The subset: CD45RA+ positively selected. All receptors derive from a man aged 18 to 29 in good health.

The V call is TRBV10-3, the J call TRBJ2-2, with D perhaps matching TRBD2 (6 bases). The CDR3 sequence is 17 residues long. V shed 4 bases and J shed 4 bases, with 19 bases lying between them. Per germline, CDR1 ENHRY and CDR2 SYGVKD. The CDR3 protein is CAISGLEGTRSTGELFF. CDR3 in DNA: TGTGCCATCAGTGGCCTGGAGGGCACCAGGAGCACCGGGGAGCTGTTTTTT.

The chain employs TRBV5-4 and TRBJ1-2; D unresolved. CDR1 and CDR2 from the germline V gene are SGHNT and YYREEE (reference sequence). The V end was cut by 0 bases, the J end by 7 bases, with 28 bases between. The CDR3 is 19 residues long. CDR3 amino acids: CASSLVFGQVLHSSSGYTF. The CDR3 nucleotides read TGTGCCAGCAGCTTGGTGTTCGGGCAGGTCCTTCATTCTTCGAGTGGCTACACCTTC.

The genes are TRBV5-4 and TRBJ2-1; no firm D call. Trimming pared 1 base from V and 7 bases from J, leaving 15 bases between. The length of the CDR3 is 15 residues. Germline V gene data show CDR1 as SGHNT and CDR2 as YYREEE (reference sequence). The CDR3, as DNA: TGTGCCAGCAGCTTGTTGGGATCCGATGAGAATGAGCAGTTCTTC. This translates into CASSLLGSDENEQFF.

This chain uses TRBV5-4 with TRBJ1-1, with D perhaps matching TRBD1 (6 bases). Between the trimmed V and J ends, which lost 7 bases and 6 bases, there was a span of 16 bases. Germline assignment: CDR1 SGHNT and CDR2 YYREEE (reference sequence). The CDR3 has 13 amino acids. The DNA for the CDR3 is TGTGCCAGCGGAAAGACGGGGGCAGCTGAAGCTTTCTTT. It is translated as CASGKTGAAEAFF.

On this clone: The same CDR3 arises from other DNA sequences in this sample as well. The chain has TRBV18 and TRBJ1-5, with D unclear. V dropped 4 bases and J dropped 0 bases, with 10 bases sitting between them. Germline CDR1 is KGHSH and CDR2 is LQKENI. The CDR3 consists of 15 residues. CDR3 coding DNA: TGTGCCAGCTCACGTGAGACGGGTAGCAATCAGCCCCAGCATTTT. Its translation: CASSRETGSNQPQHF.

The chain is built from TRBV25-1 and TRBJ1-4, with 8 positions matching TRBD1. The CDR3 extends over 16 amino acids. V gave up 3 bases and J gave up 5 bases; unmatched junction bases: 8. From germline, CDR1 is MGHDK and CDR2 SYGVNS. CDR3 amino acids: CASSDRGTGRNEKLFF. CDR3 sequence (DNA): TGTGCCAGCAGTGATAGGGGGACAGGCAGGAATGAAAAACTGTTTTTT.

The chain joins TRBV6-1 to TRBJ1-4; D is possibly TRBD1 (6 bases). Germline CDR1 MNHNS, CDR2 SASEGT. Trimming took 6 bases from V and 6 from J, leaving 14 bases between them. The CDR3 is 14 residues long. Here the CDR3 reads CASSATGGDEKLFF. The CDR3 DNA reads as TGTGCCAGCAGCGCGACAGGCGGCGATGAAAAACTGTTTTTT.

This sequence joins TRBV5-4 and TRBJ1-4, with no clear D. V was trimmed by 4 bases and J by 2 bases, leaving 12 bases between them. CDR3 length equals 15 residues. Germline V gene sequence: CDR1 SGHNT, CDR2 YYREEE (reference sequence). The CDR3 here is CASSPGGQTNEKLFF. CDR3 nucleotides: TGTGCCAGCAGCCCCGGAGGGCAGACTAATGAAAAACTGTTTTTT.

The chain couples TRBV5-6 to TRBJ2-2, with 14 bases lining up with TRBD2. Germline CDR1 and CDR2: SGHDT and YYEEEE. V lost 4 bases and J lost 5; bases outside the gene matches: 13. This CDR3 is built from 19 residues. In DNA form, the CDR3 reads TGTGCCAGCAGCCCTCCCCCGGGACTAGCGGGAGTAAAAACCGGGGAGCTGTTTTTT. This codes for CASSPPPGLAGVKTGELFF.

The CDR3 protein is CASSSTGTSTDTQYF. The CDR3 DNA sequence: TGTGCCAGCAGCTCCACAGGAACCAGCACAGATACGCAGTATTTT. This rearrangement joins TRBV7-9 to TRBJ2-3, with D maybe TRBD1 (5 bases). Trimming left V 4 bases short and J 0 bases short, with 11 bases between. Germline V gives CDR1 SEHNR, CDR2 FQNEAQ (reference sequence). The CDR3 spans 15 residues.

The chain joins TRBV25-1 to TRBJ2-5; D perhaps matches TRBD2 (5 bases). The CDR3 has 13 residues. V lost 2 bases and J 9 bases, leaving 13 bases between the germline ends. Germline values: CDR1 MGHDK, CDR2 SYGVNS. The CDR3 DNA is TGTGCCAGCAGTGAACCCCCCCTGGAGGCCCAGTACTTC. This codes for CASSEPPLEAQYF.

The chain employs TRBV29-1 and TRBJ2-1, with 14 bases matching TRBD2. Germline trimming cut 7 bases from V and 5 bases from J; bases unmatched to any gene: 7. The CDR3 covers 15 residues. Germline V gene data show CDR1 as SQVTM and CDR2 as ANQGSEA. Here the CDR3 reads CSGRRGLAGDNEQFF. The CDR3 coding sequence is TGCAGCGGAAGGCGGGGACTAGCGGGAGACAATGAGCAGTTCTTC.

V and J are TRBV7-9 and TRBJ1-5; D perhaps matches TRBD1 (5 bases). The CDR3 has 16 residues. Germline values: CDR1 SEHNR, CDR2 FQNEAQ (reference sequence). V dropped 5 bases and J dropped 7 bases, with 21 bases sitting between them. The CDR3 protein is CASSRQPNQVRQPQHF. The DNA for the CDR3 is TGTGCCAGCAGCCGACAGCCAAATCAGGTCAGACAGCCCCAGCATTTT.

The rearrangement uses TRBV11-2 and TRBJ2-5; D unclear. The CDR3 extends over 13 amino acids. The ends were cut back, 4 bases at V and 5 bases at J, with 11 bases in the middle. Germline V lookup: CDR1 SGHAT, CDR2 FQNNGV. The DNA of the CDR3 is TGTGCCAGCAGCTACGGGTTCAAGGAGACCCAGTACTTC. It specifies CASSYGFKETQYF.

This clone was detected a few times. The chain links TRBV5-1 to TRBJ1-6, with TRBD1 matching over 9 bases. The CDR3 consists of 14 residues. Germline lookup yields CDR1 SGHRS and CDR2 YFSETQ. Trimming took 0 bases from V and 14 from J; bases not matched to a gene: 6. For the CDR3, the DNA is TGCGCCAGCAGCTTGGCACAGGGGGCGGACACCCTCCACTTT. Protein product: CASSLAQGADTLHF.

The V and J genes are TRBV27 and TRBJ1-2, with D unresolved. The CDR3 totals 15 residues. Looked up from germline, CDR1 is MNHEY and CDR2 is SMNVEV (reference sequence). V lost 5 bases, J lost 3 bases, and 16 bases lay in between. CDR3 sequence reads: CASSPGGGPHYGYTF. As DNA, the CDR3 is TGTGCCAGCAGTCCCGGTGGAGGGCCCCACTATGGCTACACCTTC.

This chain connects TRBV30 to TRBJ1-3, with a possible D match to TRBD1 (6 bases). Germline-derived CDR1 and CDR2 are GTSNPN and SVGIG (reference sequence). With 2 bases removed from V and 4 bases from J, the gap between germline ends came to 15 bases. CDR3 size: 15 residues. CDR3 bases: TGTGCCTGGAGTCGAGGGGGGGGATCAGGAAACACCATATATTTT. Its translation is CAWSRGGGSGNTIYF.

This chain links TRBV15 with TRBJ2-2; 8 positions match TRBD1. Germline-derived CDR1 and CDR2 are LNHNV and YYDKDF (reference sequence). The junction had 10 bases not matched to a gene; V was cut back by 0 bases and J by 7 bases. CDR3 length: 17 amino acids. The CDR3 loop reads CATSRDRGQGEVGELFF. The CDR3 bases are TGTGCCACCAGCAGAGATCGAGGACAGGGAGAGGTCGGGGAGCTGTTTTTT.

The chain links TRBV10-3 to TRBJ2-3; a weak D match, TRBD2 (6 bases). Germline CDR1 reads ENHRY; CDR2 reads SYGVKD. The CDR3 contains 13 residues. The CDR3 sequence is CGSGRTRTDTQYF. In nucleotides, the CDR3 is TGTGGAAGCGGGCGCACACGCACAGATACGCAGTATTTT.

The gene calls are TRBV13 and TRBJ1-1, with D uncertain. Germline CDR1 and CDR2: PRHDT and FYEKMQ (reference sequence). Trimming shortened V by 5 bases and J by 3 bases, and 16 bases separated the two germline ends. The CDR3 has 15 residues. The CDR3 here is CASSGPSPRDTEAFF. CDR3 DNA sequence: TGTGCCAGCAGCGGCCCCAGCCCGAGGGACACTGAAGCTTTCTTT.

About this clone: This CDR3 is also generated by other DNA sequences in the sample. The chain has TRBV27 and TRBJ1-6; 7 bases fit TRBD1. This CDR3 region has 14 residues. Trimming removed 5 bases from V and 7 bases from J; junction bases left unmatched: 5. The germline CDR1 and CDR2 sequences are MNHEY and SMNVEV (reference sequence). CDR3 protein: CASSPRQGNSPLHF. The CDR3, as DNA: TGTGCCAGCAGTCCCCGACAGGGAAATTCACCCCTCCACTTT.

The V gene is TRBV29-1, the J gene TRBJ2-5; no definite D call. Germline lookup yields CDR1 SQVTM and CDR2 ANQGSEA. The V gene lost 1 base and the J gene lost 4 bases, with 1 base spanning the gap. The CDR3 extends over 10 amino acids. This CDR3 is CSVEVETQYF. CDR3 DNA: TGCAGCGTTGAAGTAGAGACCCAGTACTTC.